This is a list of T cell receptor beta chains from one sample in a study of OX40 agonist ivuxolimab in advanced cancers. This table comes from immunoSEQ multiplex PCR, and its TCRdb copy is limited to in-frame clones, with some not included. The sample lists about 50,000 clones, roughly 88% occurring once. The sequencing here drew on CD4+ or CD8+ T cells sorted from blood, taken in a trial of the OX40 agonist ivuxolimab. Receptors were obtained from an adult with an advanced solid tumor such as melanoma, head and neck, liver or kidney cancer. Both conserved end residues are part of each CDR3. D genes are given only for firm matches. Expanded clones are given a class, and other clones once, few, many or no size at all.

- - TRBJ2-3 14 TRBV9 TGTGCCAGCAGCTCGTACGACACTGGTAGTACGCAGTATTTT CASSSYDTGSTQYF
- - TRBJ1-1 17 TRBV9 TGTGCCAGCAGCGTAGACCCCTGGCCCAGGATGAACACTGAAGCTTTCTTT CASSVDPWPRMNTEAFF
- TRBD2 TRBJ2-3 15 TRBV19 TGTGCCAGTGCCCCGGGACTAGCGGGAGACAAGGCGCAGTATTTT CASAPGLAGDKAQYF
few - TRBJ1-6 15 TRBV4-1 TGCGCCAGCAGCCCCCTGAGCAGGCCAGGGTCACCCCTCCACTTT CASSPLSRPGSPLHF
- TRBD1 TRBJ2-3 17 TRBV10-2 TGCGCCAGCAGAGTTATACCGGGACAGGGGGCGCCGGATACGCAGTATTTT CASRVIPGQGAPDTQYF
- TRBD1 TRBJ2-1 16 TRBV9 TGTGCCAGCAGCGTAGAGTTTGGGACAGTCTACAATGAGCAGTTCTTC CASSVEFGTVYNEQFF
- TRBD1 TRBJ1-2 14 TRBV25-1 TGTGCCAGCAGGACTACAGGGGGCGGGTATGGCTACACCTTC CASRTTGGGYGYTF
- - TRBJ1-1 14 TRBV6-5 TGTGCCAGCAGAAGCTCCGAGGGGTACACTGAAGCTTTCTTT CASRSSEGYTEAFF
few - TRBJ2-3 15 TRBV2 TGTGCCAGCAGTGGGGGCGGAGGGTCCACAGATACGCAGTATTTT CASSGGGGSTDTQYF
- - TRBJ1-2 15 TRBV19 TGTGCCAGTATTTCCCTTCGGGGGGCTCCCCATGGCTACACCTTC CASISLRGAPHGYTF
- TRBD2 TRBJ2-5 14 TRBV5-4 TGTGCCAGCAGCTTGATCGGGGGGGTCGAGACCCAGTACTTC CASSLIGGVETQYF
- TRBD1 TRBJ2-7 14 TRBV7-9 TGTGCCAGCAGCATTCAGGGGGCTCACTACGAGCAGTACTTC CASSIQGAHYEQYF
- - TRBJ2-2 13 TRBV5-5 TGTGCCTCCAACACAGGGAACACCGGGGAGCTGTTTTTT CASNTGNTGELFF
- TRBD1 TRBJ1-2 16 TRBV19 TGTGCCAGTAGTATAGGTTATACAGGGGGCTCTGGTGGCTACACCTTC CASSIGYTGGSGGYTF
- - TRBJ2-7 14 TRBV6-5 TGTGCCAGCAGTTACTCGAATAGGGTTTACGAGCAGTACTTC CASSYSNRVYEQYF
- TRBD2 TRBJ2-3 19 TRBV7-9 TGTGCCAGCAGCTTAGTATGGACTAGCGGGGGGGCCATTGTAGATACGCAGTATTTT CASSLVWTSGGAIVDTQYF
- - TRBJ1-2 15 TRBV9 TGTGCCAGCAGCGTAGGTCCCCAGACCCCCTATGGCTACACCTTC CASSVGPQTPYGYTF
once - TRBJ1-1 15 TRBV18 TGTGCCAGCTCACTAGGGGGGATTTCGAACACTGAAGCTTTCTTT CASSLGGISNTEAFF
- TRBD2 TRBJ2-5 15 TRBV28 TGTGCCAGCAGTCCTAGCGGGGAGGTTCGAGAGACCCAGTACTTC CASSPSGEVRETQYF
- - TRBJ2-7 14 TRBV4-3 TGCGCCAGCAGCCAAGATTCCGGTACTTACGAGCAGTACTTC CASSQDSGTYEQYF
once - TRBJ1-6 14 TRBV6-5 TGTGCCAGCAGCCCGCAGGGAAGAGGGTCACCCCTCCACTTT CASSPQGRGSPLHF
- TRBD1 TRBJ2-6 17 TRBV28 TGTGCCAGCAGCTGGGACAGCTCCGTCTCTGGGGCCAACGTCCTGACTTTC CASSWDSSVSGANVLTF
- - TRBJ1-1 14 TRBV6-4 TGTGCCAGCAAGGACACCATAATGAACACTGAAGCTTTCTTT CASKDTIMNTEAFF
- - TRBJ2-5 15 TRBV19 TGTGCCAGTAGCCCGACGGCGCGATCAGGAGAGACCCAGTACTTC CASSPTARSGETQYF
- TRBD1 TRBJ2-2 15 TRBV5-6 TGTGCCAGCAGCAGGTGGACAGGGAACACCGGGGAGCTGTTTTTT CASSRWTGNTGELFF
- - TRBJ1-2 14 TRBV28 TGTGCCAGCAGTGTCCTTCCAGGGGACTATGGCTACACCTTC CASSVLPGDYGYTF
- - TRBJ2-7 16 TRBV28 TGTGCCAGCAGTCCCAGACTAGGCATCCTCGCCTACGAGCAGTACTTC CASSPRLGILAYEQYF
- - TRBJ1-3 14 TRBV7-9 TGTGCCAGCAGCTTGGTCGGTCCTGGAAACACCATATATTTT CASSLVGPGNTIYF
- - TRBJ2-7 14 TRBV19 TGTGCCAGTAGTTCACAAAAAGGCCCTTACGAGCAGTACTTC CASSSQKGPYEQYF
- - TRBJ2-1 14 TRBV27 TGTGCCAGCAGTTTGGACCCCATGTACAATGAGCAGTTCTTC CASSLDPMYNEQFF
once TRBD2 TRBJ2-1 16 TRBV7-3 TGTGCCAGCAGCTTAGGACTAGCGGGAGAAGGCAATGAGCAGTTCTTC CASSLGLAGEGNEQFF
- - TRBJ1-2 15 TRBV29-1 TGCAGCGTTGTTGGGTCCGGGGCCCACAACTATGGCTACACCTTC CSVVGSGAHNYGYTF
- - TRBJ2-2 13 TRBV28 TGTGCCAGCAGTAGAGACAACACCGGGGAGCTGTTTTTT CASSRDNTGELFF
- - TRBJ1-1 14 TRBV28 TGTGCCAGCAGGTTTGGAGGGGGAGGCACTGAAGCTTTCTTT CASRFGGGGTEAFF
- - TRBJ2-3 13 TRBV28 TGTGCCAGCAGTTTAACGGCTCGTACGACGCAGTATTTT CASSLTARTTQYF
- - TRBJ2-5 16 TRBV10-1 TGCGCCAGCAGTGAAGGGTCTCCCCTGTACCAAGAGACCCAGTACTTC CASSEGSPLYQETQYF
- - TRBJ1-5 16 TRBV21-1 TGTGCCAGCAGCAAAGCGGGCAGGGGGCTAAAACAGCCCCAGCATTTT CASSKAGRGLKQPQHF
- TRBD2 TRBJ2-1 15 TRBV11-2 TGTGCCAGCAGCTTAGATAGCGGGGGGTACAATGAGCAGTTCTTC CASSLDSGGYNEQFF
- - TRBJ2-5 12 TRBV7-2 TGTGCCAGCAGCCCCCCTAGCGAGACCCAGTACTTC CASSPPSETQYF
- - TRBJ1-2 14 TRBV2 TGTGCCAGCAGTGAGCAGGGGATGAGTTATGGCTACACCTTC CASSEQGMSYGYTF
- - TRBJ2-2 14 TRBV6-5 TGTGCCAGCAGTTACTCGAGGAACACCGGGGAGCTGTTTTTT CASSYSRNTGELFF
- TRBD1 TRBJ1-2 13 TRBV27 TGTGCCAGCAGTCCGACAGGGCACTATGGCTACACCTTC CASSPTGHYGYTF
- - TRBJ2-3 14 TRBV7-3 TGTGCCAGCAGCTTAAAAGCAGTAACAGATACGCAGTATTTT CASSLKAVTDTQYF
- - TRBJ1-2 14 TRBV30 TGTGCCTGGAGTGTAAATACAGGAAGGATGGGCTACACCTTC CAWSVNTGRMGYTF
- - TRBJ1-1 15 TRBV27 TGTGCCAGCAGTCAAAACGAGGGGAGGGGCACTGAAGCTTTCTTT CASSQNEGRGTEAFF
- - TRBJ2-5 16 TRBV7-2 TGTGCCAGCAGCGTCGGGACGGTGGCTTTCCGGAGAACCCAGTACTTC CASSVGTVAFRRTQYF
- - TRBJ2-7 14 TRBV5-5 TGTGCCAGCAGCTTGGAAGGCGTCCCCTACGAGCAGTACTTC CASSLEGVPYEQYF